The 6 T cell receptor beta chains listed next were all sequenced from one sample in a study of Ad26.COV2.S vaccination and SARS-CoV-2 variants. The treatment was: 15 to 20 received Ad26.COV2.S at low or high dose, single or two shots; five or six received placebo; per-sample allocation not given. Repertoires come from day 63 after the first vaccine or placebo injection. Produced via immunoSEQ multiplex PCR; TCRdb's table is partial and in-frame only. This table has about 480,000 clones, around 90% appearing once. This material consisted of peripheral blood, taken in a trial of Ad26.COV2.S vaccine versus placebo. Receptor source: a person between 18 and 60 years old who received the Ad26.COV2.S COVID-19 vaccine or a placebo.

DNA for the CDR3: TGTGCCAGCAGTTTGTCAGCCGGGAGCACTGAAGCTTTCTTT. This gives the protein CASSLSAGSTEAFF. The J gene is TRBJ1-1, the V gene TRBV28; D is unresolved. This CDR3 has 14 residues. V gave up 3 bases and J gave up 4 bases, with 12 bases separating them. The germline gives CDR1 MDHEN, CDR2 SYDVKM.

This clone appeared once. The chain carries TRBV9 and TRBJ2-2; D perhaps matches TRBD2 (5 bases). The CDR3 runs 13 residues. CDR1 is SGDLS, CDR2 YYNGEE, per germline. Trimming cost V 3 bases and J 6 bases, with 9 bases left between them. The CDR3 DNA follows: TGTGCCAGCAGCGGGAGCGGTTCCGGGGAGCTGTTTTTT. Its protein product is CASSGSGSGELFF. The whole variable domain, remainder taken from reference TRBV9 and TRBJ2-2, is DSGVTQTPKHLITATGQRVTLRCSPRSGDLSVYWYQQSLDQGLQFLIQYYNGEERAKGNILERFSAQQFPDLHSELNLSSLELGDSALYFCASSGSGSGELFFGEGSRLTVL.

In this sample, this clone turned up once. The chain joins TRBV2 to TRBJ1-4, with TRBD1 matching 8 bases. CDR1 is SNHLY, CDR2 FYNNEI, per germline. V lost 5 bases, J lost 0 bases, and 5 bases stayed unmatched. The CDR3 runs 16 residues. CDR3 DNA: TGTGCCAGCAGTAGACAGGGGCTGGCAACTAATGAAAAACTGTTTTTT. Protein sequence: CASSRQGLATNEKLFF.

The chain recombines TRBV29-1 with TRBJ2-5; the D gene is possibly TRBD1 (5 bases). The germline V gene encodes CDR1 SQVTM and CDR2 ANQGSEA. The length of the CDR3 is 14 residues. V was shortened by 4 bases and J by 5 bases, with 17 bases between the two germline ends. CDR3: CSVGPTEPRETQYF. CDR3 bases: TGCAGCGTTGGCCCGACAGAGCCCCGGGAGACCCAGTACTTC.

About this clone itself: This specimen includes other DNA sequences encoding the same CDR3. The rearrangement links TRBV5-1 to TRBJ1-1; 7 bases map to TRBD1. From germline, CDR1 is SGHRS and CDR2 YFSETQ. V lost 0 bases, J lost 0 bases, and 2 bases stayed unmatched. The CDR3 sequence is 15 residues long. The CDR3 DNA follows: TGCGCCAGCAGCTTGGGGACAGGCTTGAACACTGAAGCTTTCTTT. Its translation: CASSLGTGLNTEAFF.

This clone came up once. This chain joins TRBV4-1 and TRBJ2-1; tentative D call: TRBD2 (5 bases). The V gene's germline CDR1 is MGHRA and CDR2 YSYEKL. V lost 0 bases to trimming and J lost 7 bases, with 16 bases between them. The CDR3 spans 16 residues. The CDR3 sequence is CASSQDDLAFRNEQFF. The CDR3 DNA sequence: TGCGCCAGCAGCCAAGATGATCTAGCTTTTAGGAATGAGCAGTTCTTC.